This T cell receptor beta chain appears in the sequencing data of a study of T cells in Graves' hyperthyroidism and ophthalmopathy. Study outcomes and limitations: Ophthalmopathy and stable hyperthyroidism were separated by a 13 V-J model. Ophthalmopathy was identified by the model a median about seven months ahead of onset.

What was amplified from RNA transcripts were TCR beta CDR3 regions. RT-PCR in the first round (using the HTBI primer set) targeted the TCR CDR3. TCRdb analysed the multiplex PCR reads with MiXCR anew, one entry per CDR3 protein. This table holds about 560,000 distinct CDR3 sequences, 15% to 17% found once. This clonotype was seen a few times. Its target is unknown. This CDR3 has 13 amino acids. V lost 4 bases and J 4 bases, leaving 8 bases between the germline ends. From germline, CDR1 is SNHLY and CDR2 FYNNEI. The chain employs TRBV2 and TRBJ1-3; D is ambiguous. This clonotype originated in a woman aged 25 to 39 with Graves' hyperthyroidism. Sequencing input: blood. This CDR3 reads CASSAYGGNTIYF. The CDR3 bases are TGTGCCAGCAGTGCCTATGGCGGAAACACCATATATTTT.